The subject of this entry is one TCR beta chain. The antigen is not known. The ends were cut back, 3 bases at V and 5 bases at J, with 16 bases in the middle. The germline V gene has CDR1 PRHDT and CDR2 FYEKMQ (reference sequence). The CDR3 is made up of 15 amino acids. The entry originates in a study of cytomegalovirus exposure and HLA in healthy donors. General study points: The tendency of first-cohort TCR clusters to co-occur in the 100 to 150 validation repertoires emerged from a later analysis. The study found most TCR sequences rare, yet found some public TCRs in many donors. The study labeled about 160 TCR beta chains cytomegalovirus-associated.

The protocol was immunoSEQ multiplex PCR, while the TCRdb copy is restricted to in-frame clones and leaves out a portion. The sample gives 200,000 or so clones, about 86% of which show up once; roughly 2.8% is in the top ten. This receptor was taken from a woman aged 18-29 years in good health and CMV-seronegative. The J gene is TRBJ2-5, the V gene TRBV13, with D tentatively TRBD2 (6 bases). The specimen sequenced was PBMCs. The CDR3 nucleotides are TGTGCCAGCAGCTTCTCACTTTGGGAGGTGGAGACCCAGTACTTC. Translated, it gives CASSFSLWEVETQYF.